The clone carrying this T cell receptor beta chain appeared a few times. Germline loops: CDR1 MNHEY, CDR2 SVGEGT. Between the trimmed V and J ends, which lost 1 base and 6 bases, there was a span of 7 bases. The CDR3 contains 12 residues. This sample was taken from a study of CD8 T cells in Susac syndrome. With random hexamers, 0.5 to 1 ug RNA was reverse transcribed. By means of immunoSEQ multiplex PCR, TCR beta CDR3 spanning 54 Vbeta and 13 Jbeta underwent amplification. TCRdb used MiXCR to reprocess the immunoSEQ multiplex PCR reads, holding one entry per CDR3 protein. The sample carries more than 95,000 distinct CDR3 sequences, roughly 93% recorded once.

Sequencing used CD4+ T cells from PBMCs. The chain couples TRBV6-2 or TRBV6-3 to TRBJ2-7; D not resolved. The receptor was derived from a human donor with multiple sclerosis. DNA for the CDR3: TGTGCCAGCAGTTACTTGGGATTCGAGCAGTACTTC. Translation gives CASSYLGFEQYF.